A selection of T cell receptor beta chains follows, all from one sample in a study of graft-versus-host responses after intestinal transplantation. Which antigens these TCRs recognize remains unknown. Assay: immunoSEQ multiplex PCR; the TCRdb copy retains only in-frame clones and omits some. The data show tens of thousands of clones, with around 93% seen just once and 0.45% to 0.6% held by the top ten. This material consisted of unstimulated CD8+ T cells sorted from spleen or lymph node cells, taken before intestinal transplant. These receptors were collected from a human donor who received an intestinal transplant. CDR3s include the opening cysteine and the closing phenylalanine or tryptophan. The order of the fields is V gene, CDR3 protein.

v_gene: TRBV6-1
CDR3aa: CASSENRGANYGYTF

v_gene: TRBV9
CDR3aa: CASSVDAGPYEQYF

v_gene: TRBV4-1
CDR3aa: CASSQPGDNQPQHF

v_gene: TRBV7-7
CDR3aa: CASSLARRQGFQETQYF

v_gene: TRBV6-6
CDR3aa: CASSGQVEAFF

v_gene: TRBV4-3
CDR3aa: CASSLQVSPATNEKLFF

v_gene: TRBV30
CDR3aa: CAWSGSVSYNEQFF

v_gene: TRBV29-1
CDR3aa: CSVATGGSTDEQFF

v_gene: TRBV9
CDR3aa: CASSEGVDREMGEKLFF

v_gene: TRBV7-9
CDR3aa: CASSFGVTNTGELFF

v_gene: TRBV13
CDR3aa: CASSQGGGSPLHF

v_gene: TRBV5-8
CDR3aa: CASSLYGGVGETQYF

v_gene: TRBV30
CDR3aa: CAWSPVNTEAFF

v_gene: TRBV9
CDR3aa: CASSVSGSSTDTQYF

v_gene: TRBV9
CDR3aa: CASSERQGYEQYF

v_gene: TRBV12-5
CDR3aa: CASGLGVTYYNEQFF

v_gene: TRBV15
CDR3aa: CATSRDVTGDNTEAFF

v_gene: TRBV7-8
CDR3aa: CASSLPQGAGNSPLHF

v_gene: TRBV9
CDR3aa: CASSVVSGNTGELFF

v_gene: TRBV27
CDR3aa: CASSFGLDIPPRLAYNEQFF

v_gene: TRBV2
CDR3aa: CASILATEAFF

v_gene: TRBV11-2
CDR3aa: CASRGLAGTYQETQYF

v_gene: TRBV6-1
CDR3aa: CASIGQVNTEAFF

v_gene: TRBV6-5
CDR3aa: CASTPGVAAPSPLHF

v_gene: TRBV7-8
CDR3aa: CASGWGPVDEQYF

v_gene: TRBV7-8
CDR3aa: CASSSYSGVSGELFF

v_gene: TRBV4-1
CDR3aa: CASSHLAHNEQFF

v_gene: TRBV30
CDR3aa: CAWSVDQGGDNEQFF

v_gene: TRBV7-9
CDR3aa: CASSGVPTGTNYGYTF

v_gene: TRBV5-1
CDR3aa: CASSDWSMNTEAFF

v_gene: TRBV14
CDR3aa: CASSQGGTPVGDTQYF

v_gene: TRBV28
CDR3aa: CASSLTGQGSYEQYF

v_gene: TRBV6-5
CDR3aa: CASSYGLGGAGELFF

v_gene: TRBV7-7
CDR3aa: CASSPITSGTFSNTGELFF

v_gene: TRBV10-2
CDR3aa: CASSPPGQIYGYTF

v_gene: TRBV4-1
CDR3aa: CASSQDTGVGYTF

v_gene: TRBV9
CDR3aa: CASSVASESYEQYF